This T cell receptor beta chain originates from a study of cytomegalovirus exposure and HLA in healthy donors (dated by TCRdb to about 2017). At the level of the whole study: According to an earlier analysis of 587 of the donors, some 180 million T cells yielded roughly 110 million unique TCR beta sequences and 276 Gb of sequence data. To decide whether each TCR beta V gene segment behaved as functional or pseudogenic, an earlier analysis of several hundred of the donors relied on high-throughput TCR beta sequencing. The genetic ancestry cluster associated with self-reported Caucasian donors included about 81% of the 300 to 400 genotyped donors. A later analysis re-analyzed previously published TCR beta repertoires from 550 to 700 donors and added high-resolution HLA genotyping to study TCR occurrence patterns. Approximately 330 gigabases of sequencing data and about 92 million unique TCR sequences made up an early release that covered under 750 HLA-typed donors. Along with the roughly 670-subject first cohort, a separate validation cohort of some 130 different subjects was used. Donor age, sex, ethnicity and CMV serostatus were compiled together with the repertoire data. HLA typing covered class I and class II loci at four-digit resolution. The later analysis used no new phenotypic data to find candidate immune exposures, relying instead on TCR beta sequences and their occurrence across donors. Typing coverage varied by locus: about 629-630 donors for A, B, C, DRB1 and DQB1; roughly 520 for DQA1; over 600 for DPA1; 450 to 480 for DPB1. On average, roughly 240,000 unique TCR beta nucleotide sequences were sequenced per donor among 300 to 500 genotyped donors of the cohort, with around 19% of those sequences being non-productive. Several DR-DQ haplotypes were handled as single units for association and clustering because linkage in the cohort was strong. Every discovery cohort repertoire had been produced on one sequencing platform. A later genetic analysis used genome-wide SNP genotypes for about 60% of the 666 donors, treating that subset as a discovery cohort. The study aimed to test whether signatures of past pathogen exposure could be identified by cataloging public T cell receptors. The study used immunosequencing to profile the T cell repertoires of several hundred subjects and linked those repertoires to cytomegalovirus serostatus. The study combined high-throughput TCR immunosequencing, statistical association of individual TCRs with disease status, and machine learning to predict cytomegalovirus infection status.

Receptor amplification or capture employed the immunoSEQ multiplex PCR assay. For the multiplex PCR, a mixture combining 60 forward primers for TCR Vbeta segments and 13 reverse primers for TCR Jbeta segments was used. The CDR3 region of rearranged TCR beta genes was amplified from genomic DNA by a multiplex PCR assay. Amplified TCR beta libraries were sequenced as 87-base-pair reads on the Illumina HiSeq System. Turning to the authors' computational methods: Across the 666 repertoires, a later analysis counted 78 million or so unique TCR beta chains, 8.5 million to 12 million of which were shared by at least two donors. A nearest-neighbor algorithm error-corrected the raw reads and collapsed the reads into unique sequences, merging closely related sequences to remove PCR and sequencing errors. To assign V, D and J gene segments, CDR3 sequences were aligned to IMGT reference sequences. For a sequence to be retained, a match of at least six nucleotides to both a V gene segment and a J gene segment was required. Rearrangements were classified as productive when the CDR3 lacked stop codons and remained in frame with V and J, and all other rearrangements were classified as non-productive. CDR3 was defined by IMGT convention, running from the second conserved V-encoded cysteine to the conserved J-encoded phenylalanine. Sequences without an unambiguous match to a single V gene segment were excluded from the earlier analysis of over 500 of the donors. In an earlier analysis of 587 of the donors, V segments were called functional above 56.7% productive rearrangements and were called segregating when the between-donor standard deviation exceeded 5%. A statistical classification framework was built for diagnosing cytomegalovirus status from the catalog of TCR beta chain sequences. A later analysis assigned V and J genes by comparing TCR nucleotide sequences with IMGT/GENE-DB human TR gene sequences. In a later analysis, CDR3 sequences and most-parsimonious VDJ recombination scenarios were assigned using the TCRdist pipeline. In a later analysis, each TCR beta chain was defined by its CDR3 amino acid sequence together with its V-gene family, and reads without a unique V-gene family were excluded. In a later analysis, around 600 highly shared, low-generation-probability nucleotide sequences were removed to address suspected cross-contamination and a sequencing artifact. In a later analysis, a clonal expansion index was calculated for each public chain from normalized within-repertoire ranks of inferred template counts. In a later analysis, generation probabilities were computed with a VDJ recombination model fitted to out-of-frame rearrangements, and the resulting probabilities were checked against IGoR. In a later analysis, hypergeometric tests were used to score TCR-TCR, TCR-HLA and TCR-CMV co-occurrence, with a repertoire-size bias correction applied to TCR pairs. In a later analysis, false discovery rates were estimated by permuting HLA or CMV assignments 20 times. In a later analysis, co-occurring TCRs were grouped using DBSCAN, and TCRdist sequence similarity was added for clustering within HLA-allele-positive subsets. Repertoires with fewer than 30,000 or more than 120,000 public chains were left out of co-occurrence clustering, as were a few repertoires with anomalous nucleotide sharing. TCRdb stores this immuneACCESS table with in-frame sequences only. Part of the clones is absent; in the studies checked, under half of the shortfall reflects unresolved V genes, and no reason is known for the rest. The V and J calls and clone size are taken from that table; D and trimming were inferred from the DNA. Counted in this sample were under 150,000 clones; about 80% of them appeared once. 2% to 3% of the sample is taken by the ten largest.

About this clone: Which antigen it targets is not known. Qualities for individual bases were not recorded, and no much larger clone is one base off.

What the study reported, not specific to this receptor: Roughly uniform sequencing depth across donors was assumed in presence/absence analyses, although this assumption may not hold. Most TCR sequences were seen in very few donors, while some public TCRs were found in many individuals. The cohort was sequenced for TCR beta chains only, and without alpha or paired-chain data the features that could be detected were limited. According to a later genetic analysis, donors in an Asian-associated ancestry cluster had fewer N-insertions in productive TCRs than the roughly 660-donor mean. A further reported finding was that TCR beta sequences accurately predicted the HLA-A and HLA-B alleles for most subjects in the first cohort. Because HLA typing was unavailable for some donors at each locus, only the typed subset was used in association tests. In the study, around 160 TCR beta chains were listed as associated with cytomegalovirus. A later analysis associated about 18,000 TCR beta sequences with specific HLA alleles at a false discovery rate of 0.05. The classifier was reported to diagnose cytomegalovirus status with high specificity and sensitivity in both the original cohort and the validation cohort. In a later analysis, several top co-occurrence clusters were reported to appear linked to parvovirus B19, influenza, CMV and Epstein-Barr virus. Three of the identified cytomegalovirus-associated TCR beta chains were confirmed in vitro to be specific for cytomegalovirus antigens. Linkage disequilibrium might explain the correlated functional status among segregating V segments, but an unknown experimental factor could not be ruled out. A later analysis found that TCR association rates varied across HLA loci, with DRB1 alleles showing the most associated TCRs and HLA-C alleles the fewest. In an earlier analysis of 500 to 650 of the donors, most TCR beta V segments appeared in productive rearrangements about 90% or about 30% of the time, broadly matching IMGT annotations. In a later analysis, HLA-associated TCR beta chains showed more clonal expansion and lower generation probabilities than non-associated chains that were equally common. In a later genetic analysis, a missense DCLRE1C variant was associated with V-gene and J-gene trimming of TCR beta chains, and the association was replicated in an independent cohort. CMV serostatus was the only immune exposure information available for the cohort. Most CMV-associated TCR beta chains appeared to be HLA-restricted in a later analysis, and the HLA associations seemed to be driven largely by CMV exposure. A group of highly shared sequence variants was considered likely to be a technical artifact of the sequencing pipeline. Because counts were too low, 15 to 20 rarely observed V segments, including chromosome 9 orphons, were left out of the earlier analysis of about 500 of the donors. When HLA alleles, especially DR and DQ, strongly co-occurred, attributing TCR associations to individual alleles was difficult. It was suggested by the authors that the approach could potentially be generalized to other disease states and immunological phenotypes.

The cohort comprised 666 healthy bone marrow donors. At the time of sampling, all cohort members were nominally healthy, though unrecorded immune exposures were likely present. The donor tested CMV seronegative and was one of the 352 seronegative cohort members. A peripheral blood sample was collected from each donor, and TCR beta sequencing was performed on peripheral blood mononuclear cells. Genomic DNA was extracted from the blood cell samples with the Qiagen DNeasy Blood Extraction Kit. Sequenced material: PBMCs. The receptor's source is a man between 25 and 39 years old in good health and CMV-seronegative.

The CDR3 region: CASSIAGGIRETFF. The DNA is TGTGCCAGTAGTATAGCAGGGGGGATTAGAGAAACTTTCTTT. The chain joins TRBV19 to TRBJ1-1; TRBD1 lines up with 7 middle nucleotides. V is cut back by 1 base and J by 12 bases, with 11 bases in the junction unmatched. The CDR3 contains 14 residues, cysteine and phenylalanine counted. Just the 42-base CDR3 DNA is kept, in frame starting at base 1. Sequences LNHDA (CDR1) and SQIVND (CDR2) are obtained from the germline V gene (reference sequence).